The clone carrying this T cell receptor (beta chain) was observed a few times. Its specificity is not known. On the basis of clinical symptoms, serum thyroxine and TRAb, thyroid ultrasound and orbital computed tomography, diagnoses were made. This sample stems from a study of T cells in Graves' hyperthyroidism and ophthalmopathy. General study findings and limits: Within blood appeared most thyroid clonotypes that had expanded above 0.001.

Trimming at V came to 0 bases and at J to 0 bases, leaving 1 base not matched to a gene. The CDR3 is made up of 16 amino acids. Germline assignment: CDR1 SGHTA and CDR2 FQGTGA. RNA transcripts gave rise to amplified TCR beta CDR3 regions. RT-PCR in the first round (using the HTBI primer set) targeted the TCR CDR3. One entry per CDR3 protein, called by TCRdb with MiXCR from the multiplex PCR reads. The sample has roughly 570,000 distinct CDR3 sequences, around 42% seen once. Source material: peripheral blood or thyroid tissue (not recorded which). The origin of this receptor is an adult woman with Graves' disease, either hyperthyroidism or ophthalmopathy (not recorded which). The chain combines TRBV7-3 with TRBJ2-2; 7 nucleotides match TRBD2. For the CDR3, the DNA is TGTGCCAGCAGCTTAACGGGACTAACGAACACCGGGGAGCTGTTTTTT. Translating it yields CASSLTGLTNTGELFF.